The clone carrying this T cell receptor beta chain occurred many times. As yet, its antigen is unknown. V was pared by 6 bases and J by 7 bases, with 12 bases between. The CDR3 totals 12 residues. Germline values: CDR1 MNHNY, CDR2 SVGAGI (reference sequence). These data are taken from a study of CD8 T cells in ankylosing spondylitis. Points from the study as a whole: What appeared characteristic of ankylosing spondylitis blood was a TCR beta motif of eight highly homologous variants.

TCRdb fed the 5' RACE reads into MiXCR, producing one record per CDR3 protein. The profile shows just under 550,000 distinct CDR3 sequences, about an eighth of them singletons. This chain links TRBV6-6 with TRBJ1-2; no clear D gene. The sequenced sample was blood, either unsorted or a sorted T cell fraction (not recorded which). This receptor was taken from a male donor with ankylosing spondylitis. CDR3 residues: CASSPGGSGYTF. The CDR3 DNA reads as TGTGCCAGCAGCCCAGGAGGTAGTGGCTACACCTTC.